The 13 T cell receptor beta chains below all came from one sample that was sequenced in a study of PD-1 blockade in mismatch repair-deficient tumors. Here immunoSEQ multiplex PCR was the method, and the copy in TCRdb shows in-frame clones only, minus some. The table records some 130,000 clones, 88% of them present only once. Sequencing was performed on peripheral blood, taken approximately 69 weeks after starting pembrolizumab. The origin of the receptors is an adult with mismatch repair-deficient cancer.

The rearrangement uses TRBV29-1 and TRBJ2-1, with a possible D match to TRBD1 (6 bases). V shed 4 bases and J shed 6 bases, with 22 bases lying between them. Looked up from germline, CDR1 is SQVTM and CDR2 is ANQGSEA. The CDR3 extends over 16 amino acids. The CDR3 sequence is CSVVGGRGKAVNEQFF. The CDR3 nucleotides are TGCAGCGTTGTCGGCGGCAGGGGTAAGGCGGTCAATGAGCAGTTCTTC.

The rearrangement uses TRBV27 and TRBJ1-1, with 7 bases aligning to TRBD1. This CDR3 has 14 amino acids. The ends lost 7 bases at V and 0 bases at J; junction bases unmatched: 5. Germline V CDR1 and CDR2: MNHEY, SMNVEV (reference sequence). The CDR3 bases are TGTGCCAGCACCTCAGGGGGAATGAACACTGAAGCTTTCTTT. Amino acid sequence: CASTSGGMNTEAFF.

The CDR3 DNA reads as TGCGCCAGCAGCCAAGATTACCCAGGGACCCAGCCCCAGCATTTT. The encoded protein is CASSQDYPGTQPQHF. The chain uses TRBV4-3 and TRBJ1-5; D is possibly TRBD1 (5 bases). The CDR3 length is 15 residues. Trimming cost V 0 bases and J 7 bases, with 13 bases left between them. Germline V gene sequence: CDR1 LGHNA, CDR2 YSLEER.

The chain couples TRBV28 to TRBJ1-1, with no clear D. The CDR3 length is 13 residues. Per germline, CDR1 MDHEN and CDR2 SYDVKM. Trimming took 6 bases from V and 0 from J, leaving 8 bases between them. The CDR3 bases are TGTGCCAGCAGCAGAGAGTTGAACACTGAAGCTTTCTTT. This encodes CASSRELNTEAFF.

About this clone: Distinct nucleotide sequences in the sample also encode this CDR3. The CDR3: CASSLAPEVTEAFF. In nucleotides, the CDR3 is TGCGCCAGCAGCTTGGCGCCAGAAGTAACTGAAGCTTTCTTT. The chain is built from TRBV5-1 and TRBJ1-1; D not resolved. Between the trimmed V and J ends, which lost 0 bases and 5 bases, there was a span of 11 bases. Germline V gene sequence: CDR1 SGHRS, CDR2 YFSETQ. The CDR3 length is 14 residues.

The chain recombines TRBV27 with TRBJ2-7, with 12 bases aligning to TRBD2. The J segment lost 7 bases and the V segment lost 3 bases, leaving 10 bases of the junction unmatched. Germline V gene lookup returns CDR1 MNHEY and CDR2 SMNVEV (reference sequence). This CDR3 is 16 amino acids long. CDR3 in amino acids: CASSLKTSGSLKEQYF. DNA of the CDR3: TGTGCCAGCAGTTTGAAGACTAGCGGGAGTCTAAAAGAGCAGTACTTC.

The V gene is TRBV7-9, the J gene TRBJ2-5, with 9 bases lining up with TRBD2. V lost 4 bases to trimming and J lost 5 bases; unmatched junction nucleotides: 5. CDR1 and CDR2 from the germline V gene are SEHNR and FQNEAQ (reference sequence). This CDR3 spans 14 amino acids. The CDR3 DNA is TGTGCCAGCAGCTCCAATGGACTAGCGGAGACCCAGTACTTC. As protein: CASSSNGLAETQYF.

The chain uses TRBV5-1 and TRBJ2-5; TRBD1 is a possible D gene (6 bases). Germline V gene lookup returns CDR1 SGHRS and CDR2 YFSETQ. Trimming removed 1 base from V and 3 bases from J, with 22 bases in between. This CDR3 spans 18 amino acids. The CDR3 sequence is CASSLRWTAPGIKETQYF. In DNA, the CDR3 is TGCGCCAGCAGCTTGAGGTGGACAGCGCCCGGGATCAAAGAGACCCAGTACTTC.

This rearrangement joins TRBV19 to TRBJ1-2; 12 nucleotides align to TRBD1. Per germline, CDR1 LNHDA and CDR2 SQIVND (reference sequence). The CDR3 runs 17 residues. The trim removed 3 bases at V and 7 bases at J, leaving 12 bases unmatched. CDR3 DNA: TGTGCCAGTAGTATCCCGGGACAGGGGGCGAAGGAAAGTGGCTACACCTTC. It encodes CASSIPGQGAKESGYTF.

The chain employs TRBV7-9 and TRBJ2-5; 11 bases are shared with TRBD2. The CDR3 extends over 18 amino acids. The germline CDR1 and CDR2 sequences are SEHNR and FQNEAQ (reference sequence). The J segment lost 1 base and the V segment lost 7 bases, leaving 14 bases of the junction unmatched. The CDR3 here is CASILYRGLAGSQETQYF. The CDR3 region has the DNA TGTGCCAGCATCCTTTATAGAGGACTAGCGGGTTCCCAAGAGACCCAGTACTTC.

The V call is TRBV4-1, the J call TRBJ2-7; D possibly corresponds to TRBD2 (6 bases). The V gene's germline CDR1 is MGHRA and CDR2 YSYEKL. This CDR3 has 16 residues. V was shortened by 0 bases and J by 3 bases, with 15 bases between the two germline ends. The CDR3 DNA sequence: TGCGCCAGCAGCCAAGATCAACTAGCTTTCAGCTACGAGCAGTACTTC. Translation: CASSQDQLAFSYEQYF.

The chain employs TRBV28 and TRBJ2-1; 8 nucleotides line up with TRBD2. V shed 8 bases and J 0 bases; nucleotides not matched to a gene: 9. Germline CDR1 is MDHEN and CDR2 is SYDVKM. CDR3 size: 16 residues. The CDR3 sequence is CASGGTRQSSYNEQFF. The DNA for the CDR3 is TGTGCCAGCGGGGGGACTAGGCAAAGCTCCTACAATGAGCAGTTCTTC.

CDR3 residues: CASSSITTTDTQYF. The CDR3, as DNA: TGTGCCAGCAGTTCAATAACGACCACAGATACGCAGTATTTT. The J gene is TRBJ2-3, the V gene TRBV28; D not certain. The CDR3 runs to 14 residues. CDR1 is MDHEN, CDR2 SYDVKM, per germline. Trimming shortened V by 4 bases and J by 2 bases, and 10 bases separated the two germline ends.